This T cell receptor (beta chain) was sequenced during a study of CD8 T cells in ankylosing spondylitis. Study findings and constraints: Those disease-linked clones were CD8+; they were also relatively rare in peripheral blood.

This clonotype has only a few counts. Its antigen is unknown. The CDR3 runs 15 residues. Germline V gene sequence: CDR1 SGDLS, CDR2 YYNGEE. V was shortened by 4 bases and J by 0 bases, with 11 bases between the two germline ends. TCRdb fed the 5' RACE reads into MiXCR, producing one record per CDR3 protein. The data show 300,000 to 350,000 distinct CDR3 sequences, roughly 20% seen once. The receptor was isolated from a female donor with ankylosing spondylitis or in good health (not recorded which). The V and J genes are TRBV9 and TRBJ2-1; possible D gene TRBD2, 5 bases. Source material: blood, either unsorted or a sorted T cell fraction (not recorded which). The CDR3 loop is CASSFSVSSYNEQFF. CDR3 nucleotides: TGTGCCAGCAGCTTTAGCGTGAGCTCCTACAATGAGCAGTTCTTC.